One sample yielded the 14 T cell receptor beta chains listed below, sequenced in a study of T cells in Graves' hyperthyroidism and ophthalmopathy. TCR beta CDR3 region amplification was performed from RNA transcripts. In the first-round RT-PCR of the TCR CDR3, the HTBI primer set was used. TCRdb analysed the multiplex PCR reads with MiXCR anew, one entry per CDR3 protein. The repertoire includes under 350,000 distinct CDR3 sequences, 12% to 15% of them detected once, and approximately 7.9% sits in the top ten. Sequenced input: blood. The receptors originated from a woman in her 40s with Graves' hyperthyroidism.

This clonotype appeared a few times. V is TRBV20-1 and J is TRBJ1-2; the match to TRBD1 covers 7 bases. The CDR3 is made up of 14 amino acids. The germline V gene has CDR1 DFQATT and CDR2 SNEGSKA (reference sequence). Trimming cost V 6 bases and J 7 bases; bases outside gene matches: 14. The CDR3 spells CSATGQGVFSGYTF. In DNA, the CDR3 is TGCAGTGCCACAGGGCAGGGGGTATTTTCTGGCTACACCTTC.

Ten or more counts support this clonotype. The CDR3 loop reads CASSAATHSYEQYF. In nucleotides, the CDR3 is TGCGCCAGCAGCGCAGCCACTCACTCCTACGAGCAGTACTTC. The rearrangement joins TRBV5-1 to TRBJ2-7; D not certain. Trimming stripped 4 bases from V and 0 bases from J, with 11 bases between. The CDR3 is 14 residues long. Germline assignment: CDR1 SGHRS and CDR2 YFSETQ.

The rearrangement joins TRBV4-2 to TRBJ2-1; the D is unclear. CDR1 LGHNA and CDR2 YNFKEQ come from the germline V gene. V gave up 1 base and J gave up 5 bases, with 6 bases separating them. The CDR3 runs 13 residues. The CDR3 DNA sequence: TGTGCCAGCAGCCAAGCTAGAAACAATGAGCAGTTCTTC. Its protein product is CASSQARNNEQFF.

This clonotype was detected only once. The chain carries TRBV19 and TRBJ2-7, with D possibly TRBD1 on 6 matching bases. The CDR3 is 12 residues long. CDR1 is LNHDA, CDR2 SQIVND, per germline (reference sequence). Trimming left V 5 bases short and J 9 bases short, with 14 bases between. The CDR3 DNA is TGTGCCAGTAGTCTACAGGGCGGTTTGCAGTACTTC. Its protein product is CASSLQGGLQYF.

This clonotype showed up many times. The genes are TRBV5-1 and TRBJ2-3, with 9 bases fitting TRBD2. Trimming took 4 bases from V and 3 from J; bases not matched to a gene: 6. The CDR3 totals 15 residues. The germline V gene encodes CDR1 SGHRS and CDR2 YFSETQ. CDR3 sequence reads: CASSPAGGQTDTQYF. CDR3 DNA sequence: TGCGCCAGCAGCCCGGCGGGAGGGCAAACAGATACGCAGTATTTT.

The sample holds many counts of this clonotype. This chain links TRBV20-1 with TRBJ2-3, with TRBD2 as a possible D gene (5 bases). CDR1 and CDR2 from the germline V gene are DFQATT and SNEGSKA (reference sequence). The CDR3 is 14 residues long. V was trimmed by 3 bases and J by 5 bases, leaving 15 bases between them. CDR3 bases: TGCAGTGCTAGTGGAGGTACTACGGGAGATACGCAGTATTTT. This sequence encodes CSASGGTTGDTQYF.

The chain links TRBV19 to TRBJ1-2; maybe TRBD1 (6 bases). This CDR3 is 15 amino acids long. Looked up from germline, CDR1 is LNHDA and CDR2 is SQIVND (reference sequence). Trimming stripped 5 bases from V and 6 bases from J, with 19 bases between. The CDR3: CASSVWAGESDGYTF. The CDR3 nucleotides are TGTGCCAGTAGTGTATGGGCAGGGGAGTCGGATGGCTACACCTTC.

This clonotype was found once. A much larger clonotype is one base distant, so this may be a read error. V is TRBV20-1 and J is TRBJ2-5; D is possibly TRBD1 (6 bases). CDR1 and CDR2 (germline): DFQATT, SNEGSKA (reference sequence). CDR3 length: 13 amino acids. CDR3 loop: CSARRTVQEAQYF. CDR3 coding DNA: TGCAGTGCTAGGCGGACAGTTCAAGAGGCCCAGTACTTC.

This clonotype was counted ten times or more. The chain is built from TRBV28 and TRBJ1-3; D uncertain. This CDR3 is 17 amino acids long. Germline lookup yields CDR1 MDHEN and CDR2 SYDVKM. Trimming took off 3 bases at V and 0 bases at J, with 15 bases between the two ends. CDR3 sequence (DNA): TGTGCCAGCAGTTTTGGAGCGCAGCCGCACTCTGGAAACACCATATATTTT. It codes for CASSFGAQPHSGNTIYF. The full variable domain, rest sourced from reference TRBV28 and TRBJ1-3, is DVKVTQSSRYLVKRTGEKVFLECVQDMDHENMFWYRQDPGLGLRLIYFSYDVKMKEKGDIPEGYSVSREKKERFSLILESASTNQTSMYLCASSFGAQPHSGNTIYFGEGSWLTVV.

The V gene is TRBV24-1, the J gene TRBJ2-1; D is unclear. Germline CDR1 KGHDR, CDR2 SFDVKD. The CDR3 spans 11 residues. V shed 8 bases and J shed 5 bases, with 6 bases lying between them. The CDR3 spells CATTRNNEQFF. CDR3 nucleotides: TGTGCCACCACCAGGAACAATGAGCAGTTCTTC.

This clonotype was seen many times. This chain connects TRBV27 to TRBJ1-5; D gene uncertain. The CDR3 spans 15 residues. V gave up 0 bases and J gave up 5 bases, with 11 bases separating them. Germline V lookup: CDR1 MNHEY, CDR2 SMNVEV (reference sequence). CDR3 DNA: TGTGCCAGCAGTTTATCAGTCGGGCTACATCAGCCCCAGCATTTT. This sequence encodes CASSLSVGLHQPQHF.

As concerns this clonotype: One junction end does not reproduce the germline sequence, and a read error may be involved. This rearrangement joins TRBV4-1 to TRBJ2-5; 9 bases are a match to TRBD2. CDR1 MGHRA and CDR2 YSYEKL come from the germline V gene. The CDR3 spans 17 residues. For the CDR3, the DNA is TGCGCCAGCAGCCAAGATTGGGGGACTAGCAGAACAGAGACCCAGTGCTTC. Its protein product is CASSQDWGTSRTETQCF.

This chain connects TRBV6-5 to TRBJ2-7; 10 nucleotides line up with TRBD1. V lost 2 bases to trimming and J lost 3 bases; unmatched junction nucleotides: 4. The CDR3 sequence is 15 residues long. Germline V gives CDR1 MNHEY, CDR2 SVGAGI. The CDR3 coding sequence is TGTGCCAGCAGTTACGGGGGGACAGGGGACTACGAGCAGTACTTC. It translates to CASSYGGTGDYEQYF.

This clonotype was found a few times. This chain joins TRBV11-1 and TRBJ2-3, with 11 positions matching TRBD2. Looked up from germline, CDR1 is SGHAT and CDR2 is FQDESV (reference sequence). With 5 bases clipped from V and 6 bases from J, the junction kept 13 bases outside the gene matches. The CDR3 spans 17 residues. The CDR3 loop is CASSRRLLAGVMDTQYF. The CDR3 nucleotides read TGTGCCAGCAGCCGACGATTACTAGCGGGAGTGATGGATACGCAGTATTTT.